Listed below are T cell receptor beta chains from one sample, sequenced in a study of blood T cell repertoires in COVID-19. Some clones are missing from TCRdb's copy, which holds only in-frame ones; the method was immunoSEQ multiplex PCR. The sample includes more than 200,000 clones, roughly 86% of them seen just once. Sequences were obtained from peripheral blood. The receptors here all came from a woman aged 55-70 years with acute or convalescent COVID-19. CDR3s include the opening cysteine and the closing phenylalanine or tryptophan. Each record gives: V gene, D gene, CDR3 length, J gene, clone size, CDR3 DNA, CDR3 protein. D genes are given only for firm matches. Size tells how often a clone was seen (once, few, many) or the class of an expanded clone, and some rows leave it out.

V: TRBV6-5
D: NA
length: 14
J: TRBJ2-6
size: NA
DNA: TGTGCCAGCAGTCGGGGCTCTGGGGCCAACGTCCTGACTTTC
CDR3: CASSRGSGANVLTF

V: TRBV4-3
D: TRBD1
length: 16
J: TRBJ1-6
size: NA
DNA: TGCGCCAGCAGCCAAGATAAAGGCAGGGGGCGGACACCCCTCCACTTT
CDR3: CASSQDKGRGRTPLHF

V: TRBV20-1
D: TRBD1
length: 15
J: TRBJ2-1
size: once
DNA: TGCAGCCCTAGTCGGGGGACAGGGGATTTCGGTGAGCAGTTCTTC
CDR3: CSPSRGTGDFGEQFF

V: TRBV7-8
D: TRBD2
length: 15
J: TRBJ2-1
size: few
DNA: TGTGCCAGCAGCTCGGGGACTAGTGCCTACAATGAGCAGTTCTTC
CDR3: CASSSGTSAYNEQFF

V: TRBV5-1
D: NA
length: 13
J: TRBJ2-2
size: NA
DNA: TGCGCCAGCAGCTTGGGAGTTATCGGGGAGCTGTTTTTT
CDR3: CASSLGVIGELFF

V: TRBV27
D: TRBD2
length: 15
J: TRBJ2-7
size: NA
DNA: TGTGCCAGCAGAGATAGCGGGAGGGCCGTATACGAGCAGTACTTC
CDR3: CASRDSGRAVYEQYF

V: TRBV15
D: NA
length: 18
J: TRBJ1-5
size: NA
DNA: TGTGCCACCAGCAGAGAGGAATTCCGGGCAGGGTGGGGTCAGCCCCAGCATTTT
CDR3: CATSREEFRAGWGQPQHF

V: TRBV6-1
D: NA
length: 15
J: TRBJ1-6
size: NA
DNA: TGTGCCAGCAGTGAAATGGTACAGGTATACTATTCCCTCCACTTT
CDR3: CASSEMVQVYYSLHF

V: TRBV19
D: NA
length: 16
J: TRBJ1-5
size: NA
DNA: TGTGCCAGTAGTATTTTGACCCGGGGGGCCGATCAGCCCCAGCATTTT
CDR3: CASSILTRGADQPQHF

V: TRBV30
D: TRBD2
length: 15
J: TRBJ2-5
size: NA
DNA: TGTGCCTGGAGTGGACTAGCGGGAGGGCGAGAGACCCAGTACTTC
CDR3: CAWSGLAGGRETQYF

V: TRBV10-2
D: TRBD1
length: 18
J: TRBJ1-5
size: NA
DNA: TGCGCCAGCAGAACCGGGACAGGTCTTGGACTAGGCAATCAGCCCCAGCATTTT
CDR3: CASRTGTGLGLGNQPQHF

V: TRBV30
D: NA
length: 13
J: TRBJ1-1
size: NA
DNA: TGTGCCTGGAGTTCCAGGGTGGACACTGAAGCTTTCTTT
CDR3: CAWSSRVDTEAFF

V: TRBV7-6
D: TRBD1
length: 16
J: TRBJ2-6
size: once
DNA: TGTGCCAGCAGCCCGGGACAGGTCTCTGGGGCCAACGTCCTGACTTTC
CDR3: CASSPGQVSGANVLTF

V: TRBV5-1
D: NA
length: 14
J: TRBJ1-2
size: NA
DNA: TGCGCCAGCAGCTTTTCAGGGGTAAACTATGGCTACACCTTC
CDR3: CASSFSGVNYGYTF

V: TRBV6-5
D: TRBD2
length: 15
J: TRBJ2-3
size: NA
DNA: TGTGCCAGCAGTCCACGGACTAGCAGCACAGATACGCAGTATTTT
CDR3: CASSPRTSSTDTQYF

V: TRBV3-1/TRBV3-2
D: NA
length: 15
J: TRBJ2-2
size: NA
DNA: TGTGCCAGCAGCTCCAGGGGCCGAAACACCGGGGAGCTGTTTTTT
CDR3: CASSSRGRNTGELFF

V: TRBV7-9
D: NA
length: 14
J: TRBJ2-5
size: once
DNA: TGTGCCAGCAGCTTAGAGGCAGGGGTGCGGACCCAGTACTTC
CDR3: CASSLEAGVRTQYF

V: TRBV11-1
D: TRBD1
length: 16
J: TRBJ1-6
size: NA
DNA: TGTGCCAGCAGCCTCAGGGGGAACACCTATAATTCACCCCTCCACTTT
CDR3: CASSLRGNTYNSPLHF

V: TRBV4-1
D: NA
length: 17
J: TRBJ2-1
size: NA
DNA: TGCGCCAGCAGCCAAGACTTGACTAGTAGCTCCTACAATGAGCAGTTCTTC
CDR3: CASSQDLTSSSYNEQFF

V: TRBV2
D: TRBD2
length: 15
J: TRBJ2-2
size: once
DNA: TGTGCCAGCAGGGGAGGGCAGGCTGTCGCCGGGGAGCTGTTTTTT
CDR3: CASRGGQAVAGELFF

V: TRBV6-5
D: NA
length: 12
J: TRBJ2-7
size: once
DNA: TGTGCCAGCAGTAGCCTTTACTACGAGCAGTACTTC
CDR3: CASSSLYYEQYF

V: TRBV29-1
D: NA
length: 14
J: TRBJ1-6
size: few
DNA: TGCAGCGTTCGGACGACGGGGTTTCGCTCACCCCTCCACTTT
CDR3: CSVRTTGFRSPLHF

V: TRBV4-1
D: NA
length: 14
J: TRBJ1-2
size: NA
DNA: TGCGCCAGCAGCCAAGAACAGGGCGTCTATGGCTACACCTTC
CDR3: CASSQEQGVYGYTF

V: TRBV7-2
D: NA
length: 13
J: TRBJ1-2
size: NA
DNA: TGTGCCAGCAGCTTAGGGACAGCCTATGGCTACACCTTC
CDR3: CASSLGTAYGYTF

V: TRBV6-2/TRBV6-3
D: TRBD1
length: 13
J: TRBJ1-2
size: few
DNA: TGTGCCAGCAGATACAGGGGTATCTATGGCTACACCTTC
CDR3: CASRYRGIYGYTF

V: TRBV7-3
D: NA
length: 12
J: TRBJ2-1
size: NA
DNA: TGTGCCAGCAGCTTAAAGCGCAATGAGCAGTTCTTC
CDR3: CASSLKRNEQFF

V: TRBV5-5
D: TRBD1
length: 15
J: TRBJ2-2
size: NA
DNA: TGTGCCAGCAGCCCCGGGACAGCCAACACCGGGGAGCTGTTTTTT
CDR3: CASSPGTANTGELFF

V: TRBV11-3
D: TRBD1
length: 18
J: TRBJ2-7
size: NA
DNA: TGTGCCAGCAGCCCGGGACAGGGGGCGTGGATCAGCTCCTACGAGCAGTACTTC
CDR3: CASSPGQGAWISSYEQYF

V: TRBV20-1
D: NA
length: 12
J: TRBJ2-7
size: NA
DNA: TGCAGTGCGAGTTTGGAGCTCTACGAGCAGTACTTC
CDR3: CSASLELYEQYF

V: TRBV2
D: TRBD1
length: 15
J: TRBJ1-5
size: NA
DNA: TGTGCCAGCAGGAGGGACAGGGGAAGAGGTCAGCCCCAGCATTTT
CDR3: CASRRDRGRGQPQHF

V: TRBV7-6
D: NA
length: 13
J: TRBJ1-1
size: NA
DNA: TGTGCCAGCAGCTTCATTTTCGGGAATGAAGCTTTCTTT
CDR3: CASSFIFGNEAFF

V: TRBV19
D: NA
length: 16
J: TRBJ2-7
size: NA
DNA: TGTGCCAGTAGTATAGCCCTCAGCAGGAACACCTACGAGCAGTACTTC
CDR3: CASSIALSRNTYEQYF

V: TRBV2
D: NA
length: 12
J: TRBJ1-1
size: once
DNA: TGTGCCAGCAGGTCTACAGGGTCTGAAGCTTTCTTT
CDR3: CASRSTGSEAFF

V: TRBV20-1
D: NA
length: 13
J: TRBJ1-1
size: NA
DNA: TGCAGTGCTAGTGGGGAGTGGAACACTGAAGCTTTCTTT
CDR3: CSASGEWNTEAFF

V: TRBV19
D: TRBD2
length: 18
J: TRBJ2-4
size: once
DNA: TGTGCCAGTAGTATTACCTCTAGCGGGGGGTACTTTGAAAACATTCAGTACTTC
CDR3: CASSITSSGGYFENIQYF

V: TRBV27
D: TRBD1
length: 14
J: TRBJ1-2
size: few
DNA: TGTGCCAGCAGTGAGGGGACAGGGACGTATGGCTACACCTTC
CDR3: CASSEGTGTYGYTF

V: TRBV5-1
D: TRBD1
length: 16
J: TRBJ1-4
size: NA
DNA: TGCGCCAGCAGCTTGGCAGGGGGCGCCGCTAATGAAAAACTGTTTTTT
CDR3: CASSLAGGAANEKLFF

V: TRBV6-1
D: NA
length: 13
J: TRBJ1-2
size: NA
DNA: TGTGCCAGCAGTGAAGTTGGGGGGTATGGCTACACCTTC
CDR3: CASSEVGGYGYTF

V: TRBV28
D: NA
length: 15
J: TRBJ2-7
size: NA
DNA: TGTGCCAGCACTCTTGGGGGCGCATCAAATCGCGAGCAGTACTTC
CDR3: CASTLGGASNREQYF

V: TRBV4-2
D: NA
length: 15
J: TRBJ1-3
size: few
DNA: TGTGCCAGCAGCCAAGATGGCAGCTCTGGAAACACCATATATTTT
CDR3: CASSQDGSSGNTIYF

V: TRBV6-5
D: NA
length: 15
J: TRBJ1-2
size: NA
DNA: TGTGCCAGCTCCCCGGGGGGCTCCGGTAACTATGGCTACACCTTC
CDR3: CASSPGGSGNYGYTF

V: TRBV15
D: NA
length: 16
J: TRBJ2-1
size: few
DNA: TGTGCCACCAGCAGAACCCAGGGTCCAGCCTACAATGAGCAGTTCTTC
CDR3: CATSRTQGPAYNEQFF

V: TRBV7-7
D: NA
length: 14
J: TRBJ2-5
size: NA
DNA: TGTGCCAGCAGCCCAACTAGAGGGAAAGAGACCCAGTACTTC
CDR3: CASSPTRGKETQYF

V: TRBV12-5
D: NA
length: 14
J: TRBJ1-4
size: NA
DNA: TGTGCTAGTGGCCCTGGACAGACTAATGAAAAACTGTTTTTT
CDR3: CASGPGQTNEKLFF

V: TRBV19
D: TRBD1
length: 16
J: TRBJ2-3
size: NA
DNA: TGTGCCAGTAGTCCCTCGACAGGGGCCCTCACAGATACGCAGTATTTT
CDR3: CASSPSTGALTDTQYF

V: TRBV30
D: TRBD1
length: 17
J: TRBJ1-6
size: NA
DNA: TGTGCCTGGGACACCCGGGACAGGGGGTTCGGTAATTCACCCCTCCACTTT
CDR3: CAWDTRDRGFGNSPLHF

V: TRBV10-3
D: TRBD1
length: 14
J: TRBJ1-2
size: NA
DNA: TGTGCCATCAGTGAGTCGAACAGGGGGCATGGCTACACCTTC
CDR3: CAISESNRGHGYTF

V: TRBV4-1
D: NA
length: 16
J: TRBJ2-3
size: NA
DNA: TGCGCCAGCAGCCGCGGAGGGGCGAGGGGAGTGGATACGCAGTATTTT
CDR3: CASSRGGARGVDTQYF

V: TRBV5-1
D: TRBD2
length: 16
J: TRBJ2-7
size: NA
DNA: TGCGCCAGCAGCTTGGCCGTTGGGACTAGTAACTACGAGCAGTACTTC
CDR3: CASSLAVGTSNYEQYF

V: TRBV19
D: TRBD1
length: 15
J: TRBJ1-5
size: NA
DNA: TGTGCCAGTAGTGCCAACAGGGGGCGAGGGCAGCCCCAGCATTTT
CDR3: CASSANRGRGQPQHF

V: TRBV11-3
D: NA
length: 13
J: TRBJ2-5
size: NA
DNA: TGTGCCAGCAGCTTATCTAGTGAAGAGACCCAGTACTTC
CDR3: CASSLSSEETQYF

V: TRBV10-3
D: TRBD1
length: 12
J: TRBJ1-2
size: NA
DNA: TGTGCCATCAGTACAGGGGCGCCGGGCTACACCTTC
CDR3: CAISTGAPGYTF

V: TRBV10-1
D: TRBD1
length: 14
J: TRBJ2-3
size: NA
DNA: TGCGCCAGCAGTTCGACAGGGGGCGCAGATACGCAGTATTTT
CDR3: CASSSTGGADTQYF

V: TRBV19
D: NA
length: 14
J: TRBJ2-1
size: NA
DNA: TGTGCCAGTCGGGAACAAACTAGCACCAATGAGCAGTTCTTC
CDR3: CASREQTSTNEQFF

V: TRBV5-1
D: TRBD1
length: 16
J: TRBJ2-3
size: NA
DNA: TGCGCCAGCAGCTTGGATTGGGACAGAAGCACAGATACGCAGTATTTT
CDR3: CASSLDWDRSTDTQYF

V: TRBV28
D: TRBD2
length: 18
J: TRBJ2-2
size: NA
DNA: TGTGCCAGCAGTTTTCGTGTACTAGCGGGAGTCGGCACCGGGGAGCTGTTTTTT
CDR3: CASSFRVLAGVGTGELFF

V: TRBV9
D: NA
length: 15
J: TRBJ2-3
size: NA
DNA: TGTGCCAGCAGCGCCCTCGACATGAGTACAGATACGCAGTATTTT
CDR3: CASSALDMSTDTQYF

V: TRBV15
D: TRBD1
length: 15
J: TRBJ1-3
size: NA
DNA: TGTGCCACCAGCTTGGGACAGCTCTCTGGAAACACCATATATTTT
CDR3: CATSLGQLSGNTIYF

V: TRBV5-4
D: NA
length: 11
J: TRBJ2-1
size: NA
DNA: TGTGCCAGCAGCTTGCGTATGGAGCAGTTCTTC
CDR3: CASSLRMEQFF

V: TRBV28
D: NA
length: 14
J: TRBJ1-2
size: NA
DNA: TGTGCCAGCAGTTATGCAGGGGCTAACTATGGCTACACCTTC
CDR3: CASSYAGANYGYTF